Below are 2 T cell receptor beta chains sequenced from a single sample in a study of long-term antiretroviral therapy in people with HIV. Researchers report immunoSEQ v3.0 was run at survey level. This table comes from immunoSEQ multiplex PCR, and its TCRdb copy is limited to in-frame clones, with some not included. The sample holds approximately 22,000 clones; 80% to 90% are singletons and the top ten take roughly 2.3%. The material sequenced was unsorted PBMCs, taken 3 years after starting antiretroviral therapy. These receptor sequences come from a man over 45 with HIV.

The chain recombines TRBV7-2 with TRBJ2-5; possibly TRBD2 for D (6 bases). V lost 5 bases to trimming and J lost 4 bases, with 14 bases between them. CDR3 length: 14 residues. Germline-derived CDR1 and CDR2 are SGHTA and FQGNSA. The CDR3 loop is CASSPAAGRETQYF. The CDR3 region has the DNA TGTGCCAGCAGCCCAGCGGCGGGACGAGAGACCCAGTACTTC.

The chain joins TRBV9 to TRBJ2-7; D possibly corresponds to TRBD2 (5 bases). CDR3 size: 17 residues. From germline, CDR1 is SGDLS and CDR2 YYNGEE. V shed 1 base and J shed 1 base, with 18 bases lying between them. The chain's CDR3 is CASSVYEGAVLSYEQYF. The CDR3 coding sequence is TGTGCCAGCAGCGTATACGAGGGAGCCGTCCTATCCTACGAGCAGTACTTC. The full variable domain, completed using reference TRBV9 and TRBJ2-7, is DSGVTQTPKHLITATGQRVTLRCSPRSGDLSVYWYQQSLDQGLQFLIQYYNGEERAKGNILERFSAQQFPDLHSELNLSSLELGDSALYFCASSVYEGAVLSYEQYFGPGTRLTVT.